Shown below are 20 T cell receptor beta chains from a single sample sequenced in a study of T cell changes during pregnancy in multiple sclerosis. Profiling relied on immunoSEQ multiplex PCR, and the TCRdb table lists in-frame clones only, not all of them. This repertoire shows just under 80,000 clones, 93% found once; its top ten account for 0.65% to 0.95%. The sequenced sample was peripheral blood, obtained in the second trimester of pregnancy. These receptor sequences come from a female donor in good health, enrolled as a control in a pregnancy study.

This chain uses TRBV9 with TRBJ1-3; D possibly corresponds to TRBD1 (6 bases). With 2 bases removed from V and 0 bases from J, the gap between germline ends came to 9 bases. The CDR3 sequence is 15 residues long. Per germline, CDR1 SGDLS and CDR2 YYNGEE. CDR3 protein: CASSVDSYSGNTIYF. CDR3 DNA: TGTGCCAGCAGCGTGGACAGCTACTCTGGAAACACCATATATTTT.

This chain links TRBV27 with TRBJ1-5; D unresolved. CDR3 size: 13 residues. V lost 5 bases, J lost 0 bases, and 5 bases lay in between. CDR1 MNHEY and CDR2 SMNVEV come from the germline V gene (reference sequence). The CDR3 sequence: CASSRVSNQPQHF. CDR3 nucleotides: TGTGCCAGCAGTCGGGTTAGCAATCAGCCCCAGCATTTT.

The CDR3 region has the DNA TGCGCCAGCAAGAGGAGCTCCTACGAGCAGTACTTC. Encoded protein: CASKRSSYEQYF. The V and J genes are TRBV5-1 and TRBJ2-7; no reliable D call. Trimming pared 6 bases from V and 0 bases from J, leaving 7 bases between. The CDR3 is 12 amino acids. In germline, CDR1 is SGHRS, CDR2 YFSETQ.

This chain uses TRBV27 with TRBJ1-1; weak D call: TRBD1 (6 bases). The CDR3 covers 14 residues. V was cut by 6 bases and J by 6 bases, with 17 bases left in between. The germline gives CDR1 MNHEY, CDR2 SMNVEV (reference sequence). CDR3: CASSLTGLSPEAFF. Here the CDR3 DNA reads TGTGCCAGCAGCCTCACAGGGCTCTCCCCTGAAGCTTTCTTT.

The chain uses TRBV12-5 and TRBJ2-3, with 8 bases aligning to TRBD2. Germline-derived CDR1 and CDR2 are LGHNT and FRNRAP. V shed 6 bases, J shed 5 bases, and the junction held 4 bases outside the gene matches. The CDR3 runs to 13 residues. As DNA, the CDR3 is TGTGCTAGTGGCCTAGCGGGTGGAGATACGCAGTATTTT. Translated, it gives CASGLAGGDTQYF.

V and J are TRBV29-1 and TRBJ1-1; D not resolved. Germline V gives CDR1 SQVTM, CDR2 ANQGSEA. This CDR3 has 15 residues. Between the trimmed V and J ends, which lost 4 bases and 4 bases, there was a span of 19 bases. CDR3 region: CSVGSVMRKGTEAFF. The CDR3 DNA reads TGCAGCGTTGGCTCGGTAATGCGGAAAGGCACTGAAGCTTTCTTT.

V is TRBV5-6 and J is TRBJ2-7, with TRBD2 identical over 11 bases. From germline, CDR1 is SGHDT and CDR2 YYEEEE. The junction had 9 bases not matched to a gene; V was cut back by 3 bases and J by 4 bases. The CDR3 contains 16 residues. In nucleotides, the CDR3 is TGTGCCAGCAGCTCGGGACTAGCGGAGTTATTATACGAGCAGTACTTC. It is translated as CASSSGLAELLYEQYF.

The chain employs TRBV6-5 and TRBJ1-1; D not certain. The CDR3 sequence is 12 residues long. From germline, CDR1 is MNHEY and CDR2 SVGAGI. V was cut by 10 bases and J by 0 bases, with 9 bases left in between. DNA of the CDR3: TGTGCCATGTGGAGACTGAACACTGAAGCTTTCTTT. The encoded protein is CAMWRLNTEAFF.

The CDR3 DNA follows: TGTGCCAGCAGCGTAGGTGGAGGGTTATGGAATGAGCAGTTCTTC. Residues: CASSVGGGLWNEQFF. This chain links TRBV9 with TRBJ2-1; tentatively, D is TRBD2 (6 bases). V was shortened by 0 bases and J by 7 bases, with 14 bases between the two germline ends. CDR1 and CDR2 from the germline V gene are SGDLS and YYNGEE. The CDR3 is made up of 15 amino acids.

The chain links TRBV18 to TRBJ2-7, with 8 bases that match TRBD2. With 3 bases clipped from V and 2 bases from J, the junction kept 3 bases outside the gene matches. CDR3 size: 14 residues. Germline V gene lookup returns CDR1 KGHSH and CDR2 LQKENI. The DNA for the CDR3 is TGTGCCAGCTCACCTGGCGGGGGGCCCTACGAGCAGTACTTC. Translated: CASSPGGGPYEQYF. Looking up the rest from reference TRBV18 and TRBJ2-7 gives the full variable domain: NAGVMQNPRHLVRRRGQEARLRCSPMKGHSHVYWYRQLPEEGLKFMVYLQKENIIDESGMPKERFSAEFPKEGPSILRIQQVVRGDSAAYFCASSPGGGPYEQYFGPGTRLTVT.

This chain links TRBV30 with TRBJ2-6; 8 positions match TRBD2. There are 18 residues in the CDR3. Unmatched junction bases numbered 7, after V lost 0 bases and J lost 0 bases. CDR1 and CDR2 from the germline V gene are GTSNPN and SVGIG (reference sequence). The CDR3 bases are TGTGCCTGGAGTGTAGCTAGCGGGTCACACTCTGGGGCCAACGTCCTGACTTTC. This codes for CAWSVASGSHSGANVLTF.

In its sample, this clone was seen once. The V gene is TRBV18, the J gene TRBJ2-3; unclear D gene. V was clipped by 2 bases and J by 2 bases, with 5 bases between them. This CDR3 comprises 13 residues. CDR1 is KGHSH, CDR2 LQKENI, per germline. CDR3 amino acids: CASSPFNTDTQYF. In nucleotides, the CDR3 is TGTGCCAGCTCACCATTTAACACAGATACGCAGTATTTT.

The gene calls are TRBV30 and TRBJ1-4; D call uncertain. The CDR3 has 16 amino acids. The germline V gene has CDR1 GTSNPN and CDR2 SVGIG (reference sequence). The V end was cut by 1 base, the J end by 8 bases, with 20 bases between. The chain's CDR3 is CAWSGVDIRSSEKLFF. As DNA, the CDR3 is TGTGCCTGGAGTGGAGTAGACATCAGATCGTCGGAAAAACTGTTTTTT.

The count of this clone is one. The chain carries TRBV18 and TRBJ2-3; the D gene is possibly TRBD1 (6 bases). Germline assignment: CDR1 KGHSH and CDR2 LQKENI. V was shortened by 4 bases and J by 4 bases, with 12 bases between the two germline ends. CDR3 length: 14 amino acids. CDR3 nucleotide sequence: TGTGCCAGCTCACGGACAGCCGCGGCAGATACGCAGTATTTT. Translated, it gives CASSRTAAADTQYF.

V usage is TRBV9 and J usage is TRBJ2-1; the match to TRBD1 covers 7 bases. The germline CDR1 and CDR2 sequences are SGDLS and YYNGEE. The CDR3 has 16 amino acids. The V segment lost 0 bases and the J segment 5 bases; nucleotides outside the gene matches: 8. Here the CDR3 reads CASSVGLWGQNNEQFF. Here the CDR3 DNA reads TGTGCCAGCAGCGTAGGTTTATGGGGACAGAACAATGAGCAGTTCTTC.

This clone has more than one count but fewer than ten. This chain connects TRBV7-9 to TRBJ1-5; a weak D match, TRBD1 (5 bases). The CDR3 spans 14 residues. V was pared by 1 base and J by 6 bases, with 10 bases between. Germline CDR1 SEHNR, CDR2 FQNEAQ (reference sequence). This CDR3 reads CASSLGLGGQPQHF. The CDR3 DNA follows: TGTGCCAGCAGCTTAGGTTTGGGGGGTCAGCCCCAGCATTTT.

This sequence joins TRBV30 and TRBJ1-4, with 10 positions matching TRBD1. This CDR3 has 14 amino acids. V shed 2 bases, J shed 5 bases, and the junction held 2 bases outside the gene matches. The germline gives CDR1 GTSNPN, CDR2 SVGIG (reference sequence). CDR3 sequence reads: CAWSPGQGNEKLFF. In nucleotides, the CDR3 is TGTGCCTGGAGTCCGGGACAGGGGAATGAAAAACTGTTTTTT.

The chain joins TRBV21-1 to TRBJ1-6; no DNA check was done on the table's D call, TRBD1. TRBV21-1 corresponds to a pseudogene. The CDR3 consists of 17 residues. This chain's CDR3 is CASSKERNRTYNSPLHF. CDR3 coding DNA: TGTGCCAGCAGCAAAGAGAGAAACAGGACCTATAATTCACCCCTCCACTTT.

The J gene is TRBJ2-7, the V gene TRBV6-1; D is perhaps TRBD2 (5 bases). This CDR3 contains 15 residues. CDR1 and CDR2 from the germline V gene are MNHNS and SASEGT. V lost 0 bases and J lost 2, with 11 bases in between. The CDR3, as DNA: TGTGCCAGCAGTGAAGCCGGGGTTAGGACCTACGAGCAGTACTTC. As protein: CASSEAGVRTYEQYF.

The chain is built from TRBV10-3 and TRBJ2-2; D possibly corresponds to TRBD2 (5 bases). V shed 3 bases and J shed 1 base, with 6 bases lying between them. In germline, CDR1 is ENHRY, CDR2 SYGVKD. The CDR3 runs 14 residues. CDR3 loop: CAISDGGNTGELFF. CDR3 bases: TGTGCCATCAGTGATGGAGGGAACACCGGGGAGCTGTTTTTT.